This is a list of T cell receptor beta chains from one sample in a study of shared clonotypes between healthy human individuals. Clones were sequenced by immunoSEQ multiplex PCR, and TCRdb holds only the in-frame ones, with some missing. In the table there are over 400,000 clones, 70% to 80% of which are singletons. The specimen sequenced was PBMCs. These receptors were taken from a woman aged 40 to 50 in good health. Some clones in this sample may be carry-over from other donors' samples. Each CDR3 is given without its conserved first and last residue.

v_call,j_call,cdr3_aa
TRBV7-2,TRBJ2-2,ASSPRVGNTGELF
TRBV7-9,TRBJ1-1,ASSLVRERAF
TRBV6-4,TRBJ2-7,ASSDSASGEQY
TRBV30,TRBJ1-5,AWSVRGTGRNQPQH
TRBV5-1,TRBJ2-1,ASSSLGTAKVLF
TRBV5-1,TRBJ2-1,ASSSTTGLAYNEQF
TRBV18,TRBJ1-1,ASSPLTARGTEAF
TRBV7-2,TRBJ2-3,ASSASTDTQY
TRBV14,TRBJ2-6,ASSPVRGGANVLT
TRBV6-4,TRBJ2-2,ASGDDGDTGELF
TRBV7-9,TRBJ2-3,ASSLGLAGGQDTQY
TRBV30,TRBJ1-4,ALHSTVVNEKLF
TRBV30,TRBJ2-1,AWNPTSGSYEQF
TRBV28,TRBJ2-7,ASSYTGNYEQY
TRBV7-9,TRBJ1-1,ASSLDRGLDTEAF
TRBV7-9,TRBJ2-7,ASSPEVVLNEQY
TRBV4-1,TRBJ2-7,ASSQEGGLYEQY
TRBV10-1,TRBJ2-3,ASSDIAGGTDTQY
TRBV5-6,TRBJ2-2,ASSFGLATETGELF
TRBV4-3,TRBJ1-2,ASSQDKSGYYGYT
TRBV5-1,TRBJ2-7,ASSFFRGSDSYEQY
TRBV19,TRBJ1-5,ASRPTGGQVQPQH
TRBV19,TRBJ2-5,ASSIGLSDGGTETQY
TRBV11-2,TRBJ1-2,ASSLSGTGDYGYT
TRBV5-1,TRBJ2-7,ASSPTTSGRSYEQY
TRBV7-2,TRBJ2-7,ASSLDGEVGYEQY
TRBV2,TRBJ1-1,ASIEQGQSNTEAF
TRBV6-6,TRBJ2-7,ASRQAGVHEQY
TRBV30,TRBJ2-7,AYTSGRANSYEQY
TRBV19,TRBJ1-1,ASSFRDTLNTEAF